The sequence of this TCR beta chain was determined in a study of shared clonotypes between healthy human individuals. Donors, healthy HIV-negative adults, lacked recent acute infections or vaccinations. Unsorted samples relied on 80 million to 90 million PBMCs, which served as the source of genomic DNA. Deep was the level used in running the assay. The authors sequenced unsorted PBMC DNA on ten immunoSEQ deep assay plates. TCRdb keeps only in-frame clones here, not all; method: immunoSEQ multiplex PCR. The data show 400,000 to 600,000 clones, with around 79% seen just once and under 15% held by the top ten. The CDR3 totals 14 residues. Germline CDR1 KGHSH, CDR2 LQKENI. Trimming removed 3 bases from V and 3 bases from J; junction bases left unmatched: 1. As regards this clone: Within the sample, other DNA sequences also encode this same CDR3.

The specimen sequenced was PBMCs. This TCR came from a woman in her thirties or forties in good health. Some clones in this sample may be carry-over from other donors' samples. The genes are TRBV18 and TRBJ2-7; TRBD1 aligns across 11 bases. The CDR3 is CASSPGTGGYEQYF. The CDR3 nucleotides are TGTGCCAGCTCACCTGGGACAGGGGGCTACGAGCAGTACTTC.